These T cell receptor beta chains were read from a single sample in a study of PD-1 blockade in classical Hodgkin lymphoma. Data came from immunoSEQ multiplex PCR; TCRdb stores just in-frame clones and leaves some out. The data contain about 43,000 clones, roughly 72% of them singletons. The material sequenced was peripheral blood mononuclear cells (PBMCs), taken before the second cycle of nivolumab. Receptors were obtained from a human donor with classical Hodgkin lymphoma. Both conserved end residues are part of each CDR3. D genes are given only for firm matches. Size is omitted from some rows. Given values are once, few, many or a class for expanded clones.

>TRBD1|TRBV9|TRBJ1-1|NA
CASSVGSGGQNTEAFF
TGTGCCAGCAGCGTAGGGTCAGGGGGCCAGAACACTGAAGCTTTCTTT
>NA|TRBV9|TRBJ2-1|NA
CASSGYRTSYNEQFF
TGTGCCAGCAGCGGATACAGGACCTCCTACAATGAGCAGTTCTTC
>TRBD2|TRBV5-4|TRBJ2-2|NA
CASSSLAGANTGELFF
TGTGCCAGCAGCTCCTTAGCGGGGGCGAACACCGGGGAGCTGTTTTTT
>NA|TRBV9|TRBJ1-2|NA
CASSDESTGLNYGYTF
TGTGCCAGCAGCGACGAATCGACAGGCCTTAACTATGGCTACACCTTC
>NA|TRBV6-5|TRBJ1-5|once
CASKEGGNNQPQHF
TGTGCCAGCAAGGAGGGGGGGAACAATCAGCCCCAGCATTTT
>TRBD1|TRBV29-1|TRBJ1-2|NA
CSVGTGGGYGYTF
TGCAGCGTCGGAACAGGGGGCGGCTATGGCTACACCTTC
>TRBD1|TRBV5-1|TRBJ2-5|NA
CASSSDRGQETQYF
TGCGCCAGCAGCTCGGACAGGGGCCAAGAGACCCAGTACTTC
>NA|TRBV10-2|TRBJ1-5|NA
CASSEGTYSNQPQHF
TGCGCCAGCAGTGAGGGGACCTATAGCAATCAGCCCCAGCATTTT
>NA|TRBV19|TRBJ1-5|NA
CASSIGQSNQPQHF
TGTGCCAGTAGTATTGGACAGAGCAATCAGCCCCAGCATTTT
>TRBD1|TRBV6-6|TRBJ2-5|NA
CASTNAQGVVQETQYF
TGTGCCAGCACTAACGCACAGGGGGTAGTACAAGAGACCCAGTACTTC
>NA|TRBV15|TRBJ1-2|NA
CATSRDLGVGHGYTF
TGTGCCACCAGCAGAGATCTGGGGGTTGGGCATGGCTACACCTTC
>NA|TRBV5-4|TRBJ1-2|NA
CASSWGDSYYGYTF
TGTGCCAGCAGCTGGGGCGACAGCTACTATGGCTACACCTTC
>NA|TRBV4-3|TRBJ2-7|NA
CASSQEGGGILYEQYF
TGCGCCAGCAGCCAAGAGGGAGGGGGCATCCTCTACGAGCAGTACTTC
>TRBD1|TRBV4-2|TRBJ1-2|NA
CASSQDLGQGAFFNYGYTF
TGTGCCAGCAGCCAAGATCTAGGCCAGGGGGCGTTCTTCAACTATGGCTACACCTTC
>NA|TRBV5-1|TRBJ2-7|NA
CASSLVEGYEQYF
TGCGCCAGCAGCTTGGTGGAGGGCTACGAGCAGTACTTC
>NA|TRBV5-5|TRBJ2-3|NA
CASSLLLASTDTQYF
TGTGCCAGCAGCTTATTGCTAGCTAGCACAGATACGCAGTATTTT
>TRBD2|TRBV27|TRBJ2-1|NA
CASSFGTSGNNEQFF
TGTGCCAGCAGTTTTGGGACTAGCGGGAACAATGAGCAGTTCTTC